Following are 5 T cell receptor beta chains from one sample sequenced in a study of control samples from healthy donors and cancer patients. The table came from immunoSEQ multiplex PCR; TCRdb's copy has only in-frame clones and leaves some out. The sample lists roughly 100,000 clones, 85% to 90% occurring once. The sequenced material came from blood. The receptors shown here come from a young man in good health.

The chain joins TRBV28 to TRBJ2-2; TRBD2 matches 11 bases. V lost 3 bases to trimming and J lost 5 bases; unmatched junction nucleotides: 2. Germline V gene lookup returns CDR1 MDHEN and CDR2 SYDVKM. This CDR3 has 15 residues. This CDR3 is CASSFLAGGTGELFF. CDR3 nucleotides: TGTGCCAGCAGTTTCTTAGCGGGGGGGACCGGGGAGCTGTTTTTT.

This clone was detected a few times. V gene TRBV5-1 combines with J gene TRBJ1-5; D gene ambiguous. Germline V CDR1 and CDR2: SGHRS, YFSETQ. V lost 0 bases and J 3 bases, leaving 4 bases between the germline ends. The CDR3 contains 13 residues. DNA for the CDR3: TGCGCCAGCAGCTTGGAGGCCAATCAGCCCCAGCATTTT. It codes for CASSLEANQPQHF.

The V call is TRBV5-1, the J call TRBJ2-1; 11 bases match TRBD1. Germline lookup yields CDR1 SGHRS and CDR2 YFSETQ. The CDR3 is 15 amino acids. V dropped 4 bases and J dropped 5; count of bases not matched to a gene: 5. The CDR3 loop reads CASSTGQGGHNEQFF. The CDR3 coding sequence is TGCGCCAGCAGCACGGGACAGGGGGGTCACAATGAGCAGTTCTTC.

This clone turned up a few times. This chain connects TRBV7-6 to TRBJ2-1, with 9 bases fitting TRBD2. The trim removed 5 bases at V and 1 base at J, leaving 6 bases unmatched. Germline CDR1 SGHVS, CDR2 FNYEAQ. The CDR3 has 16 amino acids. The CDR3 loop is CASSIIAGDSYNEQFF. In DNA, the CDR3 is TGTGCCAGCAGCATAATAGCGGGAGATTCCTACAATGAGCAGTTCTTC.

The chain recombines TRBV7-3 with TRBJ2-3; D is undetermined. CDR1 and CDR2 from the germline V gene are SGHTA and FQGTGA. V lost 3 bases to trimming and J lost 4 bases, with 8 bases between them. The CDR3 covers 13 residues. In nucleotides, the CDR3 is TGTGCCAGCAGCTTTGGCGGTGCAGATACGCAGTATTTT. Amino acids: CASSFGGADTQYF.